This T cell receptor beta chain emerged from a study of PD-L1 blockade in urothelial cancer. Across the whole study: Patients initiated atezolizumab in the mid-2010s at 1,200 mg intravenously every 3 weeks. Per blood sample, T cells had a median of around 150,000.

Time point: pretreatment peripheral blood. The ends lost 4 bases at V and 5 bases at J; junction bases unmatched: 2. Germline V CDR1 and CDR2: SGHDN, FVKESK. This CDR3 spans 13 amino acids. Comment on this clone: What it binds is unknown.

TCR analog templates of synthetic origin were spiked into each PCR. The repertoire was sequenced with immunoSEQ multiplex PCR; TCRdb's copy has only in-frame clones and lacks some. The repertoire holds 85,000 to 95,000 clones, more than 70% seen once, with 0.97% in the top ten. Findings and limits, study-wide: Pretreatment peripheral blood TCR clonality that fell below the median predicted better survival among the patients studied.

The sample consisted of PBMCs, taken around atezolizumab (anti-PD-L1) treatment. The chain links TRBV14 to TRBJ2-3; 8 bases agree with TRBD2. The TCR originated in a woman older than 75 with urothelial cancer. Here the CDR3 reads CASSLGRVDTQYF. The CDR3 DNA follows: TGTGCCAGCAGCCTCGGGAGGGTAGATACGCAGTATTTT.